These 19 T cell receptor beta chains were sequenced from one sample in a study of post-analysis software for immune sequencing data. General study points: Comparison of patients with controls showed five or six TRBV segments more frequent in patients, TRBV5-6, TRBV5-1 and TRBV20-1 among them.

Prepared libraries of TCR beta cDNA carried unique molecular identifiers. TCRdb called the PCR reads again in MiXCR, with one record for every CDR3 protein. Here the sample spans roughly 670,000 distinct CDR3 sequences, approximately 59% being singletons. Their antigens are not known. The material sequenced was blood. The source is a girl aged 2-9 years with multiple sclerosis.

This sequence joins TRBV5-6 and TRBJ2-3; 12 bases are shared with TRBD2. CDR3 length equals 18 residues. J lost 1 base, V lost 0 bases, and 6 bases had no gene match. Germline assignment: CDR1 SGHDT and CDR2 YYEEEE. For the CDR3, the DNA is TGTGCCAGCAGCTTGGTGCTAGCGGGGGGGCCTGGCACAGATACGCAGTATTTT. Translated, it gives CASSLVLAGGPGTDTQYF. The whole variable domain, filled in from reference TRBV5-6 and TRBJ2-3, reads DAGVTQSPTHLIKTRGQQVTLRCSPKSGHDTVSWYQQALGQGPQFIFQYYEEEERQRGNFPDRFSGHQFPNYSSELNVNALLLGDSALYLCASSLVLAGGPGTDTQYFGPGTRLTVL.

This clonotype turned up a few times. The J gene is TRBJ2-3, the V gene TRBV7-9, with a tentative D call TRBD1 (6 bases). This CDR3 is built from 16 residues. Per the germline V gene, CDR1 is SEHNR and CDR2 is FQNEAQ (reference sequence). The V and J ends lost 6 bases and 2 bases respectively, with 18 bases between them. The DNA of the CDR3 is TGTGCCAGCAGGCCACAGGGAAATTCCCCCACAGATACGCAGTATTTT. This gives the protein CASRPQGNSPTDTQYF. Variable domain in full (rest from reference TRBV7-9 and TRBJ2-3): DTGVSQNPRHKITKRGQNVTFRCDPISEHNRLYWYRQTLGQGPEFLTYFQNEAQLEKSRLLSDRFSAERPKGSFSTLEIQRTEQGDSAMYLCASRPQGNSPTDTQYFGPGTRLTVL.

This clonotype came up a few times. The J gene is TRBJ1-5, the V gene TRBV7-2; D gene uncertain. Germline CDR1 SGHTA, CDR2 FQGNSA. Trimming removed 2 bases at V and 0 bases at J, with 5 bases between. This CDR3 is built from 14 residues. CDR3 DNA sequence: TGTGCCAGCAGCTTATGGGTTAGCAATCAGCCCCAGCATTTT. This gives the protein CASSLWVSNQPQHF. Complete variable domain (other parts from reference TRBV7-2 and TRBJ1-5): GAGVSQSPSNKVTEKGKDVELRCDPISGHTALYWYRQSLGQGLEFLIYFQGNSAPDKSGLPSDRFSAERTGGSVSTLTIQRTQQEDSAVYLCASSLWVSNQPQHFGDGTRLSIL.

CDR3 region: CASSYTPLVGVNEQFF. CDR3 nucleotide sequence: TGTGCCAGCAGTTACACCCCCCTAGTCGGGGTCAATGAGCAGTTCTTC. J is TRBJ2-1 and V is TRBV6-5, with D possibly TRBD2 on 5 matching bases. V shed 2 bases and J shed 6 bases, with 17 bases lying between them. This CDR3 contains 16 residues. CDR1 and CDR2 (germline): MNHEY, SVGAGI.

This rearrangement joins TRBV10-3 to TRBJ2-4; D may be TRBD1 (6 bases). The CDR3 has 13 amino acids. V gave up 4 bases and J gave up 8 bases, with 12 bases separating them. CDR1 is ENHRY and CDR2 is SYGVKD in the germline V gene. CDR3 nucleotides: TGTGCCATCAGTGGAGGACCAGGGGACATTCAGTACTTC. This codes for CAISGGPGDIQYF.

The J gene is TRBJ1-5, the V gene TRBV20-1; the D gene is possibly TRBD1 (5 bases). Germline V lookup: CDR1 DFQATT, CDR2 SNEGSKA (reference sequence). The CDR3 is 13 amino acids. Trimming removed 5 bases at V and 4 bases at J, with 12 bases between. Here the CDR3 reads CSAFPGPNQPQHF. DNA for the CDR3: TGCAGTGCTTTTCCGGGGCCTAATCAGCCCCAGCATTTT.

CDR3 coding DNA: TGCAGTGCAACCAAGGGAGGGATCCAAGAGACCCAGTACTTC. Residues: CSATKGGIQETQYF. The rearrangement joins TRBV20-1 to TRBJ2-5; 7 nucleotides align to TRBD2. Germline V gene data show CDR1 as DFQATT and CDR2 as SNEGSKA (reference sequence). The CDR3 covers 14 residues. Unmatched junction bases numbered 8, after V lost 6 bases and J lost 1 base.

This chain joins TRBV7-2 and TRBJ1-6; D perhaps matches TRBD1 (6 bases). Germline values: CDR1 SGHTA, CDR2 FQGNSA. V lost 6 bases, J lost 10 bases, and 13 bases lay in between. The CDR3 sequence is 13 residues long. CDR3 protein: CASSPAGESPLHF. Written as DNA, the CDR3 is TGTGCCAGCAGTCCAGCAGGGGAGTCACCCCTCCACTTT. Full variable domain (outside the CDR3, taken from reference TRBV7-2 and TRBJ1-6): GAGVSQSPSNKVTEKGKDVELRCDPISGHTALYWYRQSLGQGLEFLIYFQGNSAPDKSGLPSDRFSAERTGGSVSTLTIQRTQQEDSAVYLCASSPAGESPLHFGNGTRLTVT.

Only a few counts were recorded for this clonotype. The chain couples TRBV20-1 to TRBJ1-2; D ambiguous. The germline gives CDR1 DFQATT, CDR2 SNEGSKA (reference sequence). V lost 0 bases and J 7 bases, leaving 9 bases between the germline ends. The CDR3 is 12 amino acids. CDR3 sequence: CSARDLGVGYTF. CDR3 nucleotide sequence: TGCAGTGCTAGAGATCTCGGGGTTGGCTACACCTTC.

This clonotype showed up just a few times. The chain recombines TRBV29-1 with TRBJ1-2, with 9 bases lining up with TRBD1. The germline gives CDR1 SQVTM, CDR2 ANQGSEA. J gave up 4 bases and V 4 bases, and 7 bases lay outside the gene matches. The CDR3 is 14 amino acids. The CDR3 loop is CSVVSTGGSYGYTF. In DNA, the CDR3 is TGCAGCGTTGTATCGACAGGGGGTAGCTATGGCTACACCTTC.

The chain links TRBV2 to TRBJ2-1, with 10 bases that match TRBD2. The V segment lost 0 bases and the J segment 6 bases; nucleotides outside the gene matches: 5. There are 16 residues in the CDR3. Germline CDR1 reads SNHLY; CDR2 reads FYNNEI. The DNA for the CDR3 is TGTGCCAGCAGTGAAGCGGAGGTAGCGGGGGGCAATGAGCAGTTCTTC. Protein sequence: CASSEAEVAGGNEQFF. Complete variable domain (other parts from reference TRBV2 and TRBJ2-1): EPEVTQTPSHQVTQMGQEVILRCVPISNHLYFYWYRQILGQKVEFLVSFYNNEISEKSEIFDDQFSVERPDGSNFTLKIRSTKLEDSAMYFCASSEAEVAGGNEQFFGPGTRLTVL.

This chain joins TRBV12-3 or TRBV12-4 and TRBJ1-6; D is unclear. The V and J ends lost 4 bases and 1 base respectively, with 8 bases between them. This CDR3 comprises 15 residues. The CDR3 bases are TGTGCCAGCAGTTCACGACGGTCCTATAATTCACCCCTCCACTTT. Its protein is CASSSRRSYNSPLHF.

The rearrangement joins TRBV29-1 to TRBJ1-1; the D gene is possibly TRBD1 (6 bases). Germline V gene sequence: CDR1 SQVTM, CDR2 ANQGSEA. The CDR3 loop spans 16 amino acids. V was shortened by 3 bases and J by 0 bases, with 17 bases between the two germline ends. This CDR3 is CSVEDGQWKVNTEAFF. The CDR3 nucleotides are TGCAGCGTTGAGGATGGACAGTGGAAGGTGAACACTGAAGCTTTCTTT.

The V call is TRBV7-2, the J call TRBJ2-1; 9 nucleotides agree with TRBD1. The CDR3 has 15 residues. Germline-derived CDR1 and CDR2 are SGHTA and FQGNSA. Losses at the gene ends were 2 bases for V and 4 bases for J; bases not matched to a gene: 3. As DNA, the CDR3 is TGTGCCAGCAGCTTATTGACAGGGGGATACAATGAGCAGTTCTTC. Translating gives CASSLLTGGYNEQFF.

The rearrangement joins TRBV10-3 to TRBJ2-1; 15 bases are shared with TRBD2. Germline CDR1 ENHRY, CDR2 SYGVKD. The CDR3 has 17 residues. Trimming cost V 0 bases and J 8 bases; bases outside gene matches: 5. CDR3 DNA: TGTGCCATCAGTGAGTCGGGGACTAGCGGGGGGCCCCATGAGCAGTTCTTC. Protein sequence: CAISESGTSGGPHEQFF.

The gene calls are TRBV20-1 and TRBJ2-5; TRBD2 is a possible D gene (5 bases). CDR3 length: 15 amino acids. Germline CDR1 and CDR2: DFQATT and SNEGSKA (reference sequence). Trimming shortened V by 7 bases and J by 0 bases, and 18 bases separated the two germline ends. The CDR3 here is CSVWGSAKHQETQYF. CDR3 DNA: TGCAGTGTTTGGGGTAGCGCAAAACACCAAGAGACCCAGTACTTC.

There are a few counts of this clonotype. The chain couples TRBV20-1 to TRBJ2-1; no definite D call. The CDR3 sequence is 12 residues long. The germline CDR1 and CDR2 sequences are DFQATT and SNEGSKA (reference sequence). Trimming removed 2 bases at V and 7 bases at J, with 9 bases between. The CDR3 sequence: CSARSPRNEQFF. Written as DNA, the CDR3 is TGCAGTGCTAGAAGTCCCCGGAATGAGCAGTTCTTC.

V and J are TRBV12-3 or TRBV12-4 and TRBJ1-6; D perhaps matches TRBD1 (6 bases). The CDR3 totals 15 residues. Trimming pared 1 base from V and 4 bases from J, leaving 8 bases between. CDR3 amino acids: CASSLGTDYNSPLHF. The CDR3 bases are TGTGCCAGCAGTTTAGGGACAGATTATAATTCACCCCTCCACTTT.

The CDR3 sequence: CSVGGLAGFRDYNEQFF. The DNA of the CDR3 is TGCAGCGTTGGGGGGCTAGCGGGTTTCAGGGATTACAATGAGCAGTTCTTC. The V and J genes are TRBV29-1 and TRBJ2-1; 8 nucleotides match TRBD2. Germline CDR1 and CDR2: SQVTM and ANQGSEA. Losses at the gene ends were 4 bases for V and 4 bases for J; bases not matched to a gene: 15. The length of the CDR3 is 17 residues.